This T cell receptor (beta chain) was obtained from a study of beta chain features in type 1 diabetes. Study observations and caveats: Type 1 diabetes patients had TCRB CDR3s that were shorter (moderately but significantly so) in all four CD4+ subsets.

Sampling consisted of one heparinised blood draw per donor, averaging about 116 mL. Sorting gave populations that all exceeded 98% purity. This clone has only a few counts. The antigen remains unidentified. Trimming pared 2 bases from V and 2 bases from J, leaving 10 bases between. The CDR3 has 14 amino acids. The germline V gene encodes CDR1 MNHEY and CDR2 SVGAGI. Expressed TCRB transcripts got sequenced, as all isolated RNA was reverse transcribed. Method: immunoSEQ multiplex PCR; TCRdb's copy keeps in-frame clones and lacks some. Here the sample spans roughly 700,000 clones, roughly 13% being singletons.

This sequence was found in a man younger than 35 with type 1 diabetes. The V and J genes are TRBV6-5 and TRBJ2-7; maybe TRBD1 (5 bases). The sequencing input was naive CD4+ T cells from blood. The CDR3 protein is CASSYETAAYEQYF. In DNA form, the CDR3 reads TGTGCCAGCAGTTACGAGACAGCCGCCTACGAGCAGTACTTC.